Listed below are T cell receptor beta chains from one sample, sequenced in a study of blood T cells in healthy people across ages. TCRdb processed the 5' RACE reads anew with MiXCR; each CDR3 protein has one entry. Of 800,000 to 950,000 distinct CDR3 sequences listed, around 36% are singletons. The sequenced sample was blood. The receptors come from a man aged 18 to 29 in good health. The CDR3 runs from the conserved cysteine through the conserved F or W. The D gene is left open where the match is weak. Not all rows give a size; the values are once, few, many and, for expanded clones, a class.

j_gene | abundance | d_gene | v_gene | CDR3aa | CDR3nt
TRBJ2-5 | many | - | TRBV18 | CASSPPSPRDDRYF | TGTGCCAGCTCACCACCGTCCCCCAGGGACGACCGGTACTTC
TRBJ2-5 | few | TRBD1 | TRBV7-2 | CASSFDRGRLETQYF | TGTGCCAGCAGCTTCGACAGGGGGCGGTTAGAGACCCAGTACTTC
TRBJ2-7 | - | TRBD2 | TRBV5-1 | CASSLLAGLAGNEQYF | TGCGCCAGCAGCCTCCTTGCGGGACTAGCCGGCAATGAGCAGTACTTC
TRBJ1-5 | many | TRBD1 | TRBV9 | CASSAQGGNQPQHF | TGTGCCAGCAGCGCCCAGGGGGGGAATCAGCCCCAGCATTTT
TRBJ1-1 | few | TRBD1 | TRBV9 | CASSSQGETEAFF | TGTGCCAGCAGCTCACAGGGGGAGACTGAAGCTTTCTTT
TRBJ2-2 | - | TRBD1 | TRBV5-1 | CASRLTGQQNTGELFF | TGCGCCAGCAGACTAACGGGACAGCAAAACACCGGGGAGCTGTTTTTT
TRBJ1-5 | once | - | TRBV2 | CASSGPIRDSNQPQHF | TGTGCCAGCAGTGGCCCAATACGGGATAGCAATCAGCCCCAGCATTTT
TRBJ2-3 | many | - | TRBV20-1 | CSARDGMRQGTDTQYF | TGCAGTGCTAGAGATGGAATGAGACAGGGCACAGATACGCAGTATTTT
TRBJ1-1 | - | TRBD1 | TRBV6-4 | CASMPDRGTEAFF | TGTGCCAGCATGCCGGACAGGGGAACTGAAGCTTTCTTT
TRBJ2-7 | - | TRBD1 | TRBV2 | CASKSTGGYEQYF | TGTGCCAGCAAGTCGACAGGGGGCTACGAGCAGTACTTC
TRBJ1-4 | - | - | TRBV28 | CASSLEPVGNEKLFF | TGTGCCAGCAGTTTAGAGCCCGTCGGGAACGAAAAACTGTTTTTT
TRBJ2-7 | - | TRBD2 | TRBV6-2/TRBV6-3 | CASSYILAGSYEQYF | TGTGCCAGCAGTTACATCCTAGCGGGGTCCTACGAGCAGTACTTC
TRBJ2-2 | - | TRBD1 | TRBV5-1 | CASSLTGTGHTGELFF | TGCGCCAGCAGCCTGACCGGGACAGGGCACACCGGGGAGCTGTTTTTT
TRBJ2-7 | many | TRBD1 | TRBV7-2 | CASSLDRVYEQYF | TGTGCCAGCAGCTTGGACAGGGTCTACGAGCAGTACTTC
TRBJ2-1 | - | TRBD2 | TRBV12-3/TRBV12-4 | CASSWEGNNEQFF | TGTGCCAGCAGCTGGGAGGGGAACAATGAGCAGTTCTTC